Listed below are T cell receptor beta chains from one sample, sequenced in a study of T cell responses to AZD1222 COVID-19 vaccine. The protocol was immunoSEQ multiplex PCR, while the TCRdb copy is restricted to in-frame clones and leaves out a portion. Counted here are fewer than 150,000 clones, 70% to 90% occurring once; the ten biggest clones make up roughly 2%. The sample here was peripheral blood, taken on day 0 of AZD1222 vaccination. The source is an adult in good health. Each CDR3 is given with its conserved first and last residue. The D gene is left open where the match is weak. Rows may omit the clone size; those that give it use once, few, many or a size class.

- TRBD1 TRBJ1-1 TRBV2 TGTGCCAGCAGGAGGACAGGGGTAAATAACACTGAAGCTTTCTTT CASRRTGVNNTEAFF
- - TRBJ2-5 TRBV6-5 TGTGCCAGCAGTTACGGGTCTAGCGTGAAAGAGACCCAGTACTTC CASSYGSSVKETQYF
- - TRBJ1-2 TRBV9 TGTGCCAGCAGCCCTCGACAGGAATTGGACTATGGCTACACCTTC CASSPRQELDYGYTF
- TRBD1 TRBJ2-6 TRBV28 TGTGCCAGCAGTCCAGGGGGCATGCACTATGGGGCCAACGTCCTGACTTTC CASSPGGMHYGANVLTF
few - TRBJ1-2 TRBV5-4 TGTGCCAGCAGCTTGGGGGGCCCGGGCAGATTCTATGGCTACACCTTC CASSLGGPGRFYGYTF
- - TRBJ1-1 TRBV6-2/TRBV6-3 TGTGCCAGCAGCCCAGGACGGAGCGCTGAAGCTTTCTTT CASSPGRSAEAFF
- - TRBJ1-1 TRBV29-1 TGCAGCGTTGATGAGGGGAGGGAAGCTTTCTTT CSVDEGREAFF
once - TRBJ1-5 TRBV28 TGTGCCAGCAGTTCCCCCGTTTCGCAGCCCCAGCATTTT CASSSPVSQPQHF
- - TRBJ1-4 TRBV7-9 TGTGCCAGCAGCTCCGGCGACGGAGGTCGGGGTGAAAAACTGTTTTTT CASSSGDGGRGEKLFF
- TRBD1 TRBJ2-7 TRBV6-5 TGTGCCAGCAGGGCCGGGACAGGGGGTGGCGAGCAGTACTTC CASRAGTGGGEQYF
- TRBD2 TRBJ2-5 TRBV5-1 TGCGCCAGCAGCAGGGATGGAAGCGGGGGTCTCCAAGAGACCCAGTACTTC CASSRDGSGGLQETQYF
- - TRBJ1-2 TRBV5-3 TGTGCCAGAAGCTTGGTATTGCTGGGGAAGGGGTATGGCTACACCTTC CARSLVLLGKGYGYTF
- - TRBJ1-1 TRBV3-1/TRBV3-2 TGTGCCAGCGTATTTGCGGGAGGCACTGAAGCTTTCTTT CASVFAGGTEAFF
- TRBD1 TRBJ1-4 TRBV25-1 TGTGCCAGCAGTGAATGGACAGGCTCAAATGAAAAACTGTTTTTT CASSEWTGSNEKLFF
- - TRBJ1-5 TRBV19 TGTGCCAGCAAAAGGACGGTTTATAGCAATCAGCCCCAGCATTTT CASKRTVYSNQPQHF
- - TRBJ1-1 TRBV7-3 TGTGCCAGCAGCTTAACCCCGGGGGGCGTCACTGAAGCTTTCTTT CASSLTPGGVTEAFF
- TRBD1 TRBJ2-1 TRBV29-1 TGCAGCGTTGAAGGAGGGGGCGATGAGCAGTTCTTC CSVEGGGDEQFF
- - TRBJ1-1 TRBV5-4 TGTGCCAGCAGCTTCGGACCGACTCCCCACTTT CASSFGPTPHF
- - TRBJ1-2 TRBV27 TGTGCCAGCAGTTTATATTTTCGGGGAGCTGGGGGCTACACCTTC CASSLYFRGAGGYTF
- - TRBJ1-5 TRBV19 TGTGCCAGCAGGGGATGGAGCAATCAGCCCCAGCATTTT CASRGWSNQPQHF
- - TRBJ2-1 TRBV2 TGTGCCAGCGGAGTAGGGCAGTTCTTC CASGVGQFF
- - TRBJ1-1 TRBV7-9 TGTGCCAGCCCGGGTCCGGACGGACCGAACACTGAAGCTTTCTTT CASPGPDGPNTEAFF
- - TRBJ1-5 TRBV6-5 TGTGCCAGCAGTTACTCGAGAGGGCCCGATCAGCCCCAGCATTTT CASSYSRGPDQPQHF
- TRBD1 TRBJ1-1 TRBV2 TGTGCCAGCAGAGGGGACAGGAACACTGAAGCTTTCTTT CASRGDRNTEAFF
- - TRBJ1-5 TRBV7-2 TGTGCCAGCAGCTTAGGGTGGAATAGCAATCAGCCCCAGCATTTT CASSLGWNSNQPQHF
- TRBD2 TRBJ2-1 TRBV5-4 TGTGCCAGCAGCTTGGGGGGACTAGCGGGAGGAGAGCAGTTCTTC CASSLGGLAGGEQFF
- - TRBJ2-3 TRBV3-1/TRBV3-2 TGTGCCAGCAGCCTGCACGGGACCGACCCAGATACGCAGTATTTT CASSLHGTDPDTQYF
- - TRBJ1-2 TRBV5-1 TGCGCCAGCAGCTTGGGTGGGTATGGCTACACCTTC CASSLGGYGYTF
- TRBD1 TRBJ1-2 TRBV19 TGTGCCAGTAGTAGAGCGGGACAGGGTAACGGCTACACCTTC CASSRAGQGNGYTF
once - TRBJ1-6 TRBV2 TGTGCCCCGGGGTTTCATGATTGGAGGGGTTTTACTTCACCCCTCCACTTT CAPGFHDWRGFTSPLHF
once TRBD2 TRBJ2-7 TRBV4-2 TGTGCCAGCAGCCAGGAACTAGCGGGGGGGCACGAGCAGTACTTC CASSQELAGGHEQYF
few TRBD1 TRBJ1-6 TRBV18 TGTGCCAGCTCACCTTCTCAGGGGGCTAACAATTCACCCCTCCACTTT CASSPSQGANNSPLHF
once - TRBJ1-6 TRBV9 TGTGCCAGCAGCCCGGGGGATAATAATTCACCCCTCCACTTT CASSPGDNNSPLHF
- - TRBJ2-5 TRBV11-2 TGTGCCAGCAGCTCTTACGGGGGCCCAGAGACCCAGTACTTC CASSSYGGPETQYF
- - TRBJ2-5 TRBV19 TGTGCCAGTAGTATCGCCCTAGGAATCTGGGAGACCCAGTACTTC CASSIALGIWETQYF
once - TRBJ2-1 TRBV6-5 TGTGCCAGCAGTTACGGGACTTACAATGAGCAGTTCTTC CASSYGTYNEQFF
- TRBD1 TRBJ1-2 TRBV5-6 TGTGCCAGCAGCTTGTACGGGACAGGGGCCCTGAACTATGGCTACACCTTC CASSLYGTGALNYGYTF
- TRBD2 TRBJ2-4 TRBV7-9 TGTGCCAGCAGCCCTACCAGCGGGAGAGCCAAAAACATTCAGTACTTC CASSPTSGRAKNIQYF
- - TRBJ1-3 TRBV30 TGTGCCTGGAGTGGTAAAGGGGAAGCTGGAAACACCATATATTTT CAWSGKGEAGNTIYF
few - TRBJ1-5 TRBV2 TGTGCCAGCACCCCGACCGGGCCAGGGAATCAGCCCCAGCATTTT CASTPTGPGNQPQHF